The next 15 T cell receptor beta chains were all read from a single sample in a study of regulatory T cells in long-lasting Graves disease. To make TCR beta libraries, researchers used iRepertoire HTBI primers and Arm-PCR of CDR3 regions. TCRdb called the multiplex PCR reads again in MiXCR, with one record for every CDR3 protein. The sample lists 420,000 or so distinct CDR3 sequences; about a sixth were seen once. Regarding time point: newly diagnosed GD, antithyroid drugs for less than 3 months. PBMC RNA served as the TCR library source. These data also featured in a second study, about T cells in Graves' hyperthyroidism and ophthalmopathy.

The material was peripheral blood mononuclear cells (PBMCs), obtained at new diagnosis, from a patient treated with antithyroid drugs. The origin of the receptors is a woman younger than 35 with Graves disease.

This clonotype was counted many times. The chain recombines TRBV6-2 or TRBV6-3 with TRBJ1-5; unclear D gene. The V end lost 0 bases, the J end lost 7 bases, and 10 bases lay between the germline ends. The CDR3 is 14 residues long. In germline, CDR1 is MNHEY, CDR2 SVGEGT. DNA for the CDR3: TGTGCCAGCAGTTACTCTGGGGTCTGGCAGCCCCAGCATTTT. Its protein product is CASSYSGVWQPQHF.

This clonotype was picked up many times. This chain uses TRBV28 with TRBJ2-7; D remains ambiguous. CDR1 and CDR2 from the germline V gene are MDHEN and SYDVKM. V gave up 5 bases and J gave up 5 bases, with 7 bases separating them. The CDR3 is 11 residues long. CDR3 DNA: TGTGCCAGCAGTCCTTCCAACGAGCAGTACTTC. As protein: CASSPSNEQYF.

This clonotype was seen once. One end of the junction varies from germline; a read error may be responsible. This chain joins TRBV5-1 and TRBJ1-4, with 7 bases aligning to TRBD1. The CDR3 consists of 15 residues. CDR1 and CDR2 from the germline V gene are SGHRS and YFSETQ. This CDR3 is CTSSLGTVTNEKLFF. Written as DNA, the CDR3 is TGCACCAGCAGCTTGGGGACAGTTACTAATGAAAAACTGTTTTTT.

This chain joins TRBV18 and TRBJ1-2; D is unresolved. Deletions cut 1 base from V and 4 bases from J, with 13 bases between. The CDR3 is 15 residues long. Germline-derived CDR1 and CDR2 are KGHSH and LQKENI. The CDR3 region has the DNA TGTGCCAGCTCACCACGGGAAGCAGGATTCTATGGCTACACCTTC. This codes for CASSPREAGFYGYTF. Full variable domain (rest looked up from reference TRBV18 and TRBJ1-2): NAGVMQNPRHLVRRRGQEARLRCSPMKGHSHVYWYRQLPEEGLKFMVYLQKENIIDESGMPKERFSAEFPKEGPSILRIQQVVRGDSAAYFCASSPREAGFYGYTFGSGTRLTVV.

The chain has TRBV24-1 and TRBJ2-3, with D hard to call. V lost 0 bases and J 7 bases, leaving 13 bases between the germline ends. Germline-derived CDR1 and CDR2 are KGHDR and SFDVKD. This CDR3 is built from 15 residues. The CDR3 spells CATSDLRLGSNTQYF. CDR3 nucleotides: TGTGCCACCAGTGATTTGCGCCTAGGGTCAAATACGCAGTATTTT.

This clonotype was seen a handful of times. The chain employs TRBV19 and TRBJ2-1; 10 nucleotides match TRBD2. This CDR3 has 16 amino acids. The V and J ends lost 10 bases and 4 bases, in that order; junction bases with no gene match: 13. Looked up from germline, CDR1 is LNHDA and CDR2 is SQIVND (reference sequence). The CDR3 sequence is CATSMSSGRFYNEQFF. The CDR3 coding sequence is TGTGCCACTTCGATGTCTAGCGGGAGATTTTACAATGAGCAGTTCTTC. The variable domain in full, completed from reference TRBV19 and TRBJ2-1, reads DGGITQSPKYLFRKEGQNVTLSCEQNLNHDAMYWYRQDPGQGLRLIYYSQIVNDFQKGDIAEGYSVSREKKESFPLTVTSAQKNPTAFYLCATSMSSGRFYNEQFFGPGTRLTVL.

This clonotype was counted many times. J is TRBJ2-3 and V is TRBV20-1; D is unresolved. V was pared by 0 bases and J by 6 bases, with 7 bases between. Looked up from germline, CDR1 is DFQATT and CDR2 is SNEGSKA (reference sequence). The CDR3 sequence is 12 residues long. The CDR3 protein is CSARDDWDTQYF. The CDR3 DNA follows: TGCAGTGCTAGAGATGATTGGGATACGCAGTATTTT.

The chain combines TRBV28 with TRBJ1-2; possibly TRBD1 for D (5 bases). Trimming removed 5 bases at V and 7 bases at J, with 5 bases between. The CDR3 contains 10 residues. Germline V gene lookup returns CDR1 MDHEN and CDR2 SYDVKM. CDR3 region: CASSGGGYTF. In DNA form, the CDR3 reads TGTGCCAGCAGTGGGGGTGGCTACACCTTC.

This clonotype has at least ten counts. This sequence joins TRBV2 and TRBJ2-6, with D unresolved. V lost 4 bases, J lost 0 bases, and 4 bases lay in between. The CDR3 totals 14 residues. Germline CDR1 and CDR2: SNHLY and FYNNEI. The CDR3 sequence: CASSVDSGANVLTF. CDR3 nucleotides: TGTGCCAGCAGTGTGGACTCTGGGGCCAACGTCCTGACTTTC.

The table lists this clonotype with many counts. This sequence joins TRBV18 and TRBJ2-7; 11 positions agree with TRBD1. The CDR3 covers 13 residues. The V gene end was trimmed by 5 bases and the J gene end by 5 bases; junction bases not matched to a gene: 2. Germline lookup yields CDR1 KGHSH and CDR2 LQKENI. CDR3 DNA: TGTGCCAGCTCAAGGACAGGGGGCAACGAGCAGTACTTC. This translates into CASSRTGGNEQYF.

This clonotype was counted many times. The rearrangement uses TRBV7-3 and TRBJ2-2; D possibly matches TRBD1 or TRBD2 (5 bases each). V was pared by 6 bases and J by 5 bases, with 16 bases between. Germline values: CDR1 SGHTA, CDR2 FQGTGA. The CDR3 covers 15 residues. The CDR3 sequence is CASRLGLAGTGELFF. In nucleotides, the CDR3 is TGTGCCAGCAGACTAGGGCTAGCAGGGACCGGGGAGCTGTTTTTT.

Concerning this clonotype itself: Germline is not matched at one junction end, which may reflect a read error. J is TRBJ2-7 and V is TRBV6-1; 9 bases fit TRBD1. Germline assignment: CDR1 MNHNS and CDR2 SASEGT. The CDR3 has 14 amino acids. CDR3: CASSIGTGSSEQYF. The CDR3 DNA is TGTGCCAGCAGCATCGGGACAGGGTCCTCCGAGCAGTACTTC.

The V gene is TRBV3-1, the J gene TRBJ2-3, with D unresolved. The CDR3 extends over 14 amino acids. Trimming cost V 2 bases and J 2 bases, with 8 bases left between them. The V gene's germline CDR1 is LGHDT and CDR2 YNNKEL (reference sequence). This CDR3 reads CASSQKHITDTQYF. The CDR3, as DNA: TGTGCCAGCAGCCAAAAGCATATCACAGATACGCAGTATTTT.

The J gene is TRBJ2-3, the V gene TRBV20-1; either TRBD1 or TRBD2 may supply D (5 bases each). Germline V CDR1 and CDR2: DFQATT, SNEGSKA (reference sequence). Between the trimmed V and J ends, which lost 3 bases and 6 bases, there was a span of 19 bases. This CDR3 has 15 residues. CDR3 in amino acids: CSARPGWGMMDTQYF. In DNA form, the CDR3 reads TGCAGTGCTAGGCCAGGGTGGGGGATGATGGATACGCAGTATTTT.

Points on this clonotype: A much larger clone lies a single base off, so this may be a read error. In this CDR3 the conserved last residue, phenylalanine or tryptophan, is missing, so a read error is likely. This chain connects TRBV12-3 or TRBV12-4 to TRBJ2-5; D possibly corresponds to TRBD1 (6 bases). The V gene lost 6 bases and the J gene lost 3 bases, with 17 bases spanning the gap. The CDR3 is made up of 15 amino acids. The CDR3 loop is CASRSTGLGKETQYS. DNA of the CDR3: TGTGCCAGCAGATCAACAGGGTTAGGAAAAGAGACCCAGTACTCC.